The 24 T cell receptor beta chains in this list originate from one sample, sequenced in a study of T cells after yellow fever vaccination. Each CDR3 protein is one row after TCRdb ran MiXCR on the 5' RACE reads. The sample shows about 320,000 distinct CDR3 sequences, over 8.5% of them seen only once. Here the sequenced sample was CD4+ T cells sorted from PBMCs, taken 45 days after the yellow fever booster vaccination. The receptors shown here come from a man aged 18 to 30 who received the YFV17D yellow fever vaccine.

The rearrangement links TRBV24-1 to TRBJ2-3; no definite D call. Trimming took off 1 base at V and 3 bases at J, with 7 bases between the two ends. The CDR3 is 14 residues long. Germline V lookup: CDR1 KGHDR, CDR2 SFDVKD. CDR3 sequence (DNA): TGTGCCACCAGTGATTTTCGGGTTACAGATACGCAGTATTTT. It codes for CATSDFRVTDTQYF.

This clonotype has a count of ten or more. This chain uses TRBV2 with TRBJ2-7, with unresolved D. CDR1 SNHLY and CDR2 FYNNEI come from the germline V gene. CDR3 length: 14 residues. V was pared by 11 bases and J by 0 bases, with 17 bases between. CDR3 DNA sequence: TGTGCCTGGCCACGTGAGGACCACTCCTACGAGCAGTACTTC. This gives the protein CAWPREDHSYEQYF.

This clonotype was observed many times. The chain couples TRBV5-4 to TRBJ2-5; the D gene is possibly TRBD1 (5 bases). CDR3 length: 15 residues. V lost 3 bases to trimming and J lost 2 bases, with 14 bases between them. Per germline, CDR1 SGHNT and CDR2 YYREEE (reference sequence). The CDR3 DNA follows: TGTGCCAGCAGCTGGGCAGGGCGGTTACAAGAGACCCAGTACTTC. The encoded protein is CASSWAGRLQETQYF.

This clonotype was detected a few times. The chain links TRBV7-2 to TRBJ1-6, with no clear D. V lost 2 bases and J lost 2, with 10 bases in between. This CDR3 contains 16 residues. CDR1 and CDR2 (germline): SGHTA, FQGNSA. CDR3 bases: TGTGCCAGCAGCTTATCTTTGGGCACCTATAATTCACCCCTCCACTTT. Protein: CASSLSLGTYNSPLHF.

The genes are TRBV5-1 and TRBJ1-1; no firm D call. V lost 2 bases and J 1 base, leaving 12 bases between the germline ends. This CDR3 has 15 residues. The V gene's germline CDR1 is SGHRS and CDR2 YFSETQ. DNA for the CDR3: TGCGCCAGCAGCTTAGGGCGTCAGACGAACACTGAAGCTTTCTTT. Translated: CASSLGRQTNTEAFF. The full variable domain, rest sourced from reference TRBV5-1 and TRBJ1-1, is KAGVTQTPRYLIKTRGQQVTLSCSPISGHRSVSWYQQTPGQGLQFLFEYFSETQRNKGNFPGRFSGRQFSNSRSEMNVSTLELGDSALYLCASSLGRQTNTEAFFGQGTRLTVV.

This clonotype was seen more than once but under ten times. The chain is built from TRBV7-9 and TRBJ2-3; 8 positions agree with TRBD1. V dropped 4 bases and J dropped 0; count of bases not matched to a gene: 6. The CDR3 runs to 16 residues. CDR1 is SEHNR, CDR2 FQNEAQ, per germline (reference sequence). CDR3: CASSSTGDRSTDTQYF. The CDR3 DNA reads TGTGCCAGCAGCTCGACAGGGGATCGTAGCACAGATACGCAGTATTTT. The whole variable domain, filled in from reference TRBV7-9 and TRBJ2-3, reads DTGVSQNPRHKITKRGQNVTFRCDPISEHNRLYWYRQTLGQGPEFLTYFQNEAQLEKSRLLSDRFSAERPKGSFSTLEIQRTEQGDSAMYLCASSSTGDRSTDTQYFGPGTRLTVL.

The CDR3 protein is CASSSRAMNTEAFF. DNA for the CDR3: TGTGCCAGCAGCTCCCGAGCGATGAACACTGAAGCTTTCTTT. The chain is built from TRBV7-3 and TRBJ1-1; the D is unclear. Trimming cost V 4 bases and J 0 bases, with 9 bases left between them. Germline loops: CDR1 SGHTA, CDR2 FQGTGA. The CDR3 length is 14 residues.

The chain has TRBV7-9 and TRBJ2-5, with D perhaps matching TRBD1 or TRBD2 (5 bases each). V lost 10 bases and J 4 bases, leaving 16 bases between the germline ends. The germline V gene encodes CDR1 SEHNR and CDR2 FQNEAQ (reference sequence). CDR3 length equals 13 residues. The CDR3 nucleotides are TGTGCCAATAGCCGTCCGGGACGAGAGACCCAGTACTTC. It is translated as CANSRPGRETQYF.

This chain uses TRBV21-1 with TRBJ1-2; TRBD1 is the table's D call, not checked against the DNA. TRBV21-1 is recorded as a pseudogene. The CDR3 is 12 amino acids. The CDR3: CASRKGGYGYTF. The CDR3 DNA follows: TGTGCCAGCAGGAAGGGGGGGTATGGCTACACCTTC.

This clonotype was counted between two and nine times. The V and J genes are TRBV7-3 and TRBJ2-3; D might be TRBD2 (7 bases). The CDR3 extends over 19 amino acids. V lost 4 bases, J lost 0 bases, and 23 bases lay in between. CDR1 and CDR2 from the germline V gene are SGHTA and FQGTGA. The CDR3 is CASSSPPGGGQGSTDTQYF. In DNA form, the CDR3 reads TGTGCCAGCAGCTCTCCCCCTGGGGGGGGGCAGGGGAGCACAGATACGCAGTATTTT. The variable domain in full, with the rest retrieved from reference TRBV7-3 and TRBJ2-3, is GAGVSQTPSNKVTEKGKYVELRCDPISGHTALYWYRQSLGQGPEFLIYFQGTGAADDSGLPNDRFFAVRPEGSVSTLKIQRTERGDSAVYLCASSSPPGGGQGSTDTQYFGPGTRLTVL.

This chain joins TRBV12-3 or TRBV12-4 and TRBJ2-3, with TRBD2 identical over 7 bases. This CDR3 region has 14 residues. Trimming at V came to 3 bases and at J to 6 bases, leaving 6 bases not matched to a gene. CDR3 DNA sequence: TGTGCCAGCAGTTTGGGACCAGCGGGGGATACGCAGTATTTT. It yields the protein CASSLGPAGDTQYF.

This clonotype appeared a few times. This chain uses TRBV20-1 with TRBJ2-5, with TRBD2 matching over 8 bases. The CDR3 loop spans 13 amino acids. Losses at the gene ends were 7 bases for V and 5 bases for J; bases not matched to a gene: 9. Per the germline V gene, CDR1 is DFQATT and CDR2 is SNEGSKA (reference sequence). For the CDR3, the DNA is TGCAGTGTTCTGGCTAGCGGGTGGGAGACCCAGTACTTC. This gives the protein CSVLASGWETQYF.

This clonotype was seen a few times. The genes are TRBV20-1 and TRBJ2-3, with no clear D. Germline values: CDR1 DFQATT, CDR2 SNEGSKA (reference sequence). This CDR3 comprises 13 residues. Trimming removed 0 bases from V and 3 bases from J, with 7 bases in between. The DNA of the CDR3 is TGCAGTGCTAGAGACGGGTTAACAGATACGCAGTATTTT. Its translation: CSARDGLTDTQYF.

The sample holds many counts of this clonotype. The chain links TRBV6-1 to TRBJ2-5; a possible D gene is TRBD2 (5 bases). The CDR3 totals 13 residues. Trimming took 8 bases from V and 2 from J, leaving 12 bases between them. Germline values: CDR1 MNHNS, CDR2 SASEGT. The DNA for the CDR3 is TGTGCCAGCTCTCGAGGACTTCAAGAGACCCAGTACTTC. Translated: CASSRGLQETQYF.

Only a few counts were recorded for this clonotype. The chain combines TRBV7-2 with TRBJ2-1; 7 bases align to TRBD2. Losses at the gene ends were 3 bases for V and 7 bases for J; bases not matched to a gene: 6. CDR3 length equals 14 residues. In germline, CDR1 is SGHTA, CDR2 FQGNSA. CDR3 in DNA: TGTGCCAGCAGCTTCCGGACTAGTACGAATGAGCAGTTCTTC. Encoded protein: CASSFRTSTNEQFF. Looking up the rest from reference TRBV7-2 and TRBJ2-1 gives the full variable domain: GAGVSQSPSNKVTEKGKDVELRCDPISGHTALYWYRQSLGQGLEFLIYFQGNSAPDKSGLPSDRFSAERTGGSVSTLTIQRTQQEDSAVYLCASSFRTSTNEQFFGPGTRLTVL.

The chain links TRBV7-2 to TRBJ1-2, with D hard to call. CDR1 and CDR2 (germline): SGHTA, FQGNSA. Trimming left V 4 bases short and J 3 bases short, with 12 bases between. The CDR3 is 14 amino acids. CDR3: CASSSDANDYGYTF. The CDR3 nucleotides read TGTGCCAGCAGCTCGGACGCCAACGACTATGGCTACACCTTC.

The chain uses TRBV7-9 and TRBJ1-4; 9 nucleotides align to TRBD1. The junction had 3 bases not matched to a gene; V was cut back by 1 base and J by 0 bases. This CDR3 region has 17 residues. Germline V lookup: CDR1 SEHNR, CDR2 FQNEAQ (reference sequence). CDR3 sequence reads: CASSLGDRVATNEKLFF. In DNA, the CDR3 is TGTGCCAGCAGCTTAGGGGACAGGGTTGCAACTAATGAAAAACTGTTTTTT.

The chain uses TRBV11-2 and TRBJ2-2; D ambiguous. The V and J ends lost 5 bases and 4 bases respectively, with 17 bases between them. This CDR3 has 16 residues. CDR1 is SGHAT and CDR2 is FQNNGV in the germline V gene. DNA for the CDR3: TGTGCCAGCAGCCCTCATGGGGTTTTGGCCACCGGGGAGCTGTTTTTT. The encoded protein is CASSPHGVLATGELFF.

This clonotype was picked up a small number of times. The CDR3, as DNA: TGTGCCTGGATTACCGGGGGAACCGGGGAGCTGTTTTTT. The encoded protein is CAWITGGTGELFF. V is TRBV30 and J is TRBJ2-2; tentatively, D is TRBD2 (6 bases). The CDR3 sequence is 13 residues long. Trimming pared 4 bases from V and 5 bases from J, leaving 11 bases between. Germline CDR1 GTSNPN, CDR2 SVGIG (reference sequence).

This chain connects TRBV7-2 to TRBJ2-5; D unclear. Germline V gene data show CDR1 as SGHTA and CDR2 as FQGNSA. The CDR3 is made up of 13 amino acids. V was trimmed by 0 bases and J by 5 bases, leaving 7 bases between them. The DNA for the CDR3 is TGTGCCAGCAGCTTAGCCTTCAGGGAGACCCAGTACTTC. The encoded protein is CASSLAFRETQYF. Full variable domain (remainder filled in from reference TRBV7-2 and TRBJ2-5): GAGVSQSPSNKVTEKGKDVELRCDPISGHTALYWYRQSLGQGLEFLIYFQGNSAPDKSGLPSDRFSAERTGGSVSTLTIQRTQQEDSAVYLCASSLAFRETQYFGPGTRLLVL.

This clonotype was observed a handful of times. J is TRBJ2-5 and V is TRBV9, with D maybe TRBD2 (7 bases). The ends were cut back, 0 bases at V and 5 bases at J, with 14 bases in the middle. This CDR3 contains 15 residues. Germline-derived CDR1 and CDR2 are SGDLS and YYNGEE. The CDR3 bases are TGTGCCAGCAGCGTAGGGGCGGGGGCAGGGGAGACCCAGTACTTC. It encodes CASSVGAGAGETQYF.

The sample holds many counts of this clonotype. The V call is TRBV20-1, the J call TRBJ1-5; D uncertain. The length of the CDR3 is 12 residues. The germline CDR1 and CDR2 sequences are DFQATT and SNEGSKA (reference sequence). V lost 3 bases, J lost 5 bases, and 8 bases lay in between. CDR3 bases: TGCAGTGCTAGTAGGAGTGATCAGCCCCAGCATTTT. It is translated as CSASRSDQPQHF.

This clonotype has only a few counts. The chain combines TRBV6-2 or TRBV6-3 with TRBJ2-3; 12 bases line up with TRBD2. Germline values: CDR1 MNHEY, CDR2 SVGEGT. CDR3 length: 13 residues. The V segment lost 11 bases and the J segment 3 bases; nucleotides outside the gene matches: 3. The CDR3 spells CAGGTSGTDTQYF. The CDR3 DNA reads as TGTGCCGGGGGGACTAGCGGGACAGATACGCAGTATTTT.

This clonotype was seen more than once but under ten times. The genes are TRBV4-1 and TRBJ2-2; no firm D call. The V gene's germline CDR1 is MGHRA and CDR2 YSYEKL. Trimming cost V 2 bases and J 0 bases, with 10 bases left between them. CDR3 size: 16 residues. The CDR3 DNA reads as TGCGCCAGCAGCCAATCGGCGGCAGCGAACACCGGGGAGCTGTTTTTT. It codes for CASSQSAAANTGELFF.